This entry lists 19 T cell receptor beta chains sequenced from one sample in a study of siplizumab effects on memory and regulatory T cells. Data came from immunoSEQ multiplex PCR; TCRdb stores just in-frame clones and leaves some out. The sample has roughly 110,000 clones; just under 95% are singletons. The source material was non-Treg CD4+ T cells sorted from blood. These receptors were taken from a human donor in good health.

This clone was seen a single time. This rearrangement joins TRBV18 to TRBJ2-1; D gene unclear. CDR3 length equals 13 residues. Germline loops: CDR1 KGHSH, CDR2 LQKENI. V lost 4 bases and J 6 bases, leaving 10 bases between the germline ends. The CDR3 loop reads CASSRDKSNEQFF. CDR3 bases: TGTGCCAGCTCACGCGACAAATCCAATGAGCAGTTCTTC.

V usage is TRBV5-1 and J usage is TRBJ2-5; 12 bases match TRBD2. V dropped 6 bases and J dropped 0; count of bases not matched to a gene: 12. The CDR3 covers 18 residues. CDR1 is SGHRS, CDR2 YFSETQ, per germline. The CDR3 region has the DNA TGCGCCAGCACCTATTCGACTAGCGGGGGAGGGTACCAAGAGACCCAGTACTTC. It codes for CASTYSTSGGGYQETQYF.

Only one count was recorded for this clone. At one end, the junction sequence differs from germline, possibly due to a read error. The chain employs TRBV5-1 and TRBJ2-7; 9 nucleotides line up with TRBD1. Germline V lookup: CDR1 SGHRS, CDR2 YFSETQ. The CDR3 totals 15 residues. CDR3 nucleotide sequence: TGTGCCAGCACCCCCCTAGGACAGGGGCACTACGAGCAGTACTTC. This codes for CASTPLGQGHYEQYF.

This clone has only a few counts. CDR3 sequence: CASSGDSYEQYF. The CDR3 region has the DNA TGTGCCAGCAGCGGTGACTCCTACGAGCAGTACTTC. The rearrangement uses TRBV5-6 and TRBJ2-7; D gene uncertain. Trimming cost V 4 bases and J 0 bases, with 5 bases left between them. CDR3 length equals 12 residues. Germline V CDR1 and CDR2: SGHDT, YYEEEE.

This clone has more than one count but fewer than ten. The chain couples TRBV4-2 to TRBJ2-3; D possibly corresponds to TRBD2 (5 bases). V was pared by 4 bases and J by 2 bases, with 16 bases between. Germline V gene data show CDR1 as LGHNA and CDR2 as YNFKEQ. This CDR3 is built from 16 residues. CDR3 loop: CASSPQRTGYTDTQYF. CDR3 nucleotide sequence: TGTGCCAGCAGCCCACAACGGACGGGGTACACAGATACGCAGTATTTT.

The V call is TRBV2, the J call TRBJ2-3; perhaps TRBD2 as D (5 bases). Trimming pared 5 bases from V and 5 bases from J, leaving 14 bases between. The CDR3 is 14 amino acids. Germline CDR1 and CDR2: SNHLY and FYNNEI. CDR3 residues: CASSPGKIRDTQYF. The CDR3 DNA is TGTGCCAGCAGTCCCGGGAAGATCAGAGATACGCAGTATTTT.

J is TRBJ1-1 and V is TRBV7-6, with D possibly matching TRBD1 (6 bases). The germline V and J ends were trimmed by 1 base and 3 bases, with 21 bases remaining between them. The germline gives CDR1 SGHVS, CDR2 FNYEAQ. The CDR3 loop spans 18 amino acids. CDR3 loop: CASSLGNRDRGEDTEAFF. CDR3 DNA sequence: TGTGCCAGCAGCTTAGGAAACAGGGATAGGGGGGAAGACACTGAAGCTTTCTTT.

The V gene is TRBV4-1, the J gene TRBJ1-1, with D perhaps matching TRBD1 (5 bases). Germline CDR1 reads MGHRA; CDR2 reads YSYEKL. V lost 7 bases and J lost 5, with 17 bases in between. The CDR3 covers 14 residues. The CDR3 DNA follows: TGCGCCAGCACCAAGGAAGGGGCCAGAACTGAAGCTTTCTTT. As protein: CASTKEGARTEAFF.

The chain uses TRBV5-6 and TRBJ2-3; D unclear. Between the trimmed V and J ends, which lost 4 bases and 5 bases, there was a span of 14 bases. The CDR3 totals 14 residues. The germline V gene has CDR1 SGHDT and CDR2 YYEEEE. This chain's CDR3 is CASSPIGMGDTQYF. The CDR3 DNA is TGTGCCAGCAGCCCGATAGGCATGGGAGATACGCAGTATTTT.

V usage is TRBV7-2 and J usage is TRBJ2-5; D is perhaps TRBD1 or TRBD2 (5 bases each). Germline CDR1 and CDR2: SGHTA and FQGNSA. Trimming cost V 5 bases and J 5 bases, with 12 bases left between them. CDR3 length: 13 amino acids. CDR3 coding DNA: TGTGCCAGCAGCCCCGGGACGAGGGAGACCCAGTACTTC. Its protein product is CASSPGTRETQYF.

The chain carries TRBV14 and TRBJ2-5, with TRBD1 matching over 7 bases. TRBJ2-7 explains the end of the DNA better; the J call may be wrong. The CDR3 runs 17 residues. Germline CDR1 and CDR2: SGHDN and FVKESK. The CDR3 loop is CASSQDLGQAALNEQYF. The CDR3 DNA sequence: TGTGCCAGCAGCCAAGATCTCGGACAGGCCGCCCTCAACGAGCAGTACTTC.

The chain links TRBV9 to TRBJ2-5; D is possibly TRBD1 or TRBD2 (6 bases each). CDR1 and CDR2 from the germline V gene are SGDLS and YYNGEE. Between the trimmed V and J ends, which lost 4 bases and 5 bases, there was a span of 12 bases. The CDR3 extends over 13 amino acids. DNA for the CDR3: TGTGCCAGCAGCCGGGGGCTCGGGGAGACCCAGTACTTC. The encoded protein is CASSRGLGETQYF. Using reference TRBV9 and TRBJ2-5 for the parts outside the CDR3, the full variable domain is DSGVTQTPKHLITATGQRVTLRCSPRSGDLSVYWYQQSLDQGLQFLIQYYNGEERAKGNILERFSAQQFPDLHSELNLSSLELGDSALYFCASSRGLGETQYFGPGTRLLVL.

V gene TRBV25-1 combines with J gene TRBJ1-4; no definite D call. The V end was cut by 5 bases, the J end by 12 bases, with 19 bases between. The length of the CDR3 is 14 residues. CDR1 and CDR2 from the germline V gene are MGHDK and SYGVNS. The CDR3 here is CASSNQTGWVELFF. The CDR3 DNA is TGTGCCAGCAGTAATCAGACGGGGTGGGTTGAACTGTTTTTT.

The V gene is TRBV7-3, the J gene TRBJ2-2, with 9 bases aligning to TRBD2. The CDR3 totals 16 residues. V dropped 5 bases and J dropped 7; count of bases not matched to a gene: 11. Germline CDR1 SGHTA, CDR2 FQGTGA. CDR3 amino acids: CASSPNAGGPFGELFF. The CDR3 DNA is TGTGCCAGCAGCCCCAACGCGGGGGGGCCATTCGGGGAGCTGTTTTTT.

CDR3 nucleotides: TGTGCCAGCAGTCCGGATTTTTACAATGAGCAGTTCTTC. This sequence encodes CASSPDFYNEQFF. The genes are TRBV6-5 and TRBJ2-1, with D unresolved. Germline CDR1 reads MNHEY; CDR2 reads SVGAGI. Trimming stripped 5 bases from V and 4 bases from J, with 9 bases between. This CDR3 has 13 residues.

The chain has TRBV29-1 and TRBJ2-3; 10 nucleotides align to TRBD2. The J segment lost 7 bases and the V segment lost 6 bases, leaving 4 bases of the junction unmatched. This CDR3 is built from 12 residues. Germline V gene sequence: CDR1 SQVTM, CDR2 ANQGSEA. Here the CDR3 DNA reads TGCAGCGTCCTGGGACTAGCGTATACGCAGTATTTT. Translating it yields CSVLGLAYTQYF.

A single count supports this clone. This chain links TRBV7-2 with TRBJ2-7; no reliable D call. The CDR3 has 11 residues. CDR1 is SGHTA and CDR2 is FQGNSA in the germline V gene. Trimming removed 5 bases at V and 7 bases at J, with 9 bases between. The CDR3 protein is CASSQGGEQYF. The CDR3 DNA is TGTGCCAGCAGCCAAGGTGGAGAGCAGTACTTC.

DNA of the CDR3: TGTGCCAGCAGACTTAGCGGGGGGAACTCCTACGAGCAGTACTTC. It translates to CASRLSGGNSYEQYF. This chain links TRBV14 with TRBJ2-7; 10 nucleotides match TRBD2. This CDR3 has 15 amino acids. Germline lookup yields CDR1 SGHDN and CDR2 FVKESK. V lost 6 bases to trimming and J lost 0 bases; unmatched junction nucleotides: 5.

The chain is built from TRBV7-9 and TRBJ1-3, with a tentative D call TRBD1 (5 bases). CDR1 is SEHNR, CDR2 FQNEAQ, per germline (reference sequence). The CDR3 runs 17 residues. V was clipped by 1 base and J by 1 base, with 14 bases between them. CDR3 DNA: TGTGCCAGCAGCTTAGGAACAGGTTCCTCTTCTGGAAACACCATATATTTT. Amino acid sequence: CASSLGTGSSSGNTIYF.